Listed below are T cell receptor beta chains from one sample, sequenced in a study of T cells in Graves' hyperthyroidism and ophthalmopathy. TCRdb re-called the multiplex PCR reads with MiXCR, one entry per CDR3 protein. The sample includes roughly 350,000 distinct CDR3 sequences, approximately 14% of them seen just once. Sequencing used blood. These receptors came from a woman younger than 45 with Graves' ophthalmopathy. Each CDR3 is given with its conserved first and last residue. D genes are given only for firm matches. Only part of the rows carry a size: once, few, many, or a class if the clone is expanded.

V	J	size	D	length	DNA	CDR3
TRBV5-4	TRBJ2-1	many	-	13	TGTGCCAGCAGCTTGGAAGGCAGCCGAGAGCAGTTCTTC	CASSLEGSREQFF
TRBV12-3/TRBV12-4	TRBJ1-1	many	TRBD1	13	TGTGCCAGCAGCTTTAACAGGGGTTTTGAAGCTTTCTTT	CASSFNRGFEAFF
TRBV5-8	TRBJ2-2	-	-	17	TGTGCCAGCAGCTTAAGGAGGGTCAGATCGAACACCGGGGAGCTGTTTTTT	CASSLRRVRSNTGELFF
TRBV28	TRBJ2-1	many	-	18	TGTGCCAGCAGTTCTCGAAGCCCGAGTGGGGGCTCCTACAATGAGCAGTTCTTC	CASSSRSPSGGSYNEQFF
TRBV20-1	TRBJ2-3	-	-	12	TGCAGTGCTAGCTCCGGCCCCGATACGCAGTATTTT	CSASSGPDTQYF
TRBV10-3	TRBJ2-7	many	TRBD1	19	TGTGCCACCCGGGGGGTTCACAGGGGGCTTAGTTCAACCTTCTACGAGCAGTACTTC	CATRGVHRGLSSTFYEQYF
TRBV5-8	TRBJ2-7	-	-	14	TGTGCCAGCAGCTTGGATGGGTTGCCCTACGAGCAGTACTTC	CASSLDGLPYEQYF
TRBV4-2	TRBJ2-3	many	TRBD2	17	TGTGCCAGCAGCCAAGATGGCGGGGGGCTAAGCACAGATACGCAGTATTTT	CASSQDGGGLSTDTQYF
TRBV5-1	TRBJ2-2	many	TRBD1	16	TGCGCCAGCAGCTCTGACAGGGGAATGTCCACCGGGGAGCTGTTTTTT	CASSSDRGMSTGELFF
TRBV20-1	TRBJ2-7	many	-	12	TGCAGTGCTAGAGTGCATGTCTACGAGCAGTACTTC	CSARVHVYEQYF
TRBV2	TRBJ2-6	many	-	17	TGTGCCAGCAGTGAAGGGACCTGGGTGGACGGGGCCAACGTCCTGACTTTC	CASSEGTWVDGANVLTF
TRBV11-3	TRBJ2-7	many	TRBD2	13	TGTGCCAGCAGCCTGGGGGGGTTGTACGAGCAGTACTTC	CASSLGGLYEQYF
TRBV24-1	TRBJ2-1	-	TRBD1	16	TGTGCCACCAGTGACCCGGACAGGGGCCCGAACAATGAGCAGTTCTTC	CATSDPDRGPNNEQFF
TRBV20-1	TRBJ1-5	many	-	14	TGCAGTGCTTGGACAGACCAAAGCAATCAGCCCCAGCATTTT	CSAWTDQSNQPQHF
TRBV3-1	TRBJ2-3	many	-	14	TGTGCCAGCAGCCTTTTTAGCCCCCCAGATACGCAGTATTTT	CASSLFSPPDTQYF
TRBV20-1	TRBJ2-7	many	TRBD1	14	TGCAGTGCTTACCGGGACAGGCTCTCCTACGAGCAGTACTTC	CSAYRDRLSYEQYF
TRBV7-6	TRBJ2-2	many	-	16	TGTGCCAGCAGCTTAGAGGCCGGGATTGACACCGGGGAGCTGTTTTTT	CASSLEAGIDTGELFF
TRBV18	TRBJ2-1	many	-	17	TGTGCCAGCTCACCAATAACCACAACGAGCTCCTACAATGAGCAGTTCTTC	CASSPITTTSSYNEQFF
TRBV27	TRBJ1-6	-	TRBD1	12	TGTGCCAGCAGGGCAGGGGGTTCACCCCTCCACTTT	CASRAGGSPLHF
TRBV20-1	TRBJ2-1	few	TRBD2	15	TGCAGTGCTGGACCCCTAGCGGGGGGCAGCAATGAGCAGTTCTTC	CSAGPLAGGSNEQFF
TRBV6-1	TRBJ2-1	many	-	13	TGTGCCAGCAACCCGGGCCTTTACAATGAGCAGTTCTTC	CASNPGLYNEQFF
TRBV5-1	TRBJ1-2	-	-	14	TGCGCCAGCAGCTTGGAGGCGGGGGCATATGGCTACACCTTC	CASSLEAGAYGYTF
TRBV7-9	TRBJ1-6	few	TRBD1	16	TGTGCCAGCAGCCCCCTCGGACAGGGATTCGGTTCACCCCTCCACTTT	CASSPLGQGFGSPLHF
TRBV7-9	TRBJ2-5	many	TRBD1	14	TGTGCCAGCAGCCAAGCGGGACAGGGGTTAGCCCAGTACTTC	CASSQAGQGLAQYF